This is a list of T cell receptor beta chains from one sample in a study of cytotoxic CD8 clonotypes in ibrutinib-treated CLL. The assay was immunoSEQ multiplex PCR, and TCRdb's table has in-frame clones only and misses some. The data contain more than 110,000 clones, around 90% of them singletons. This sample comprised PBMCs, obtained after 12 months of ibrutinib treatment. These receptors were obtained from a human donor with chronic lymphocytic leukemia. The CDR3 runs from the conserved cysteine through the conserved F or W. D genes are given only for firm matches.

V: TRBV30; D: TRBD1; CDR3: CAWAHPGTGRNEQFF
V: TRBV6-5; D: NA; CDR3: CASSSPFSTDTQYF
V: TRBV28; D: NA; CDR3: CASSSPAPNYGYTF
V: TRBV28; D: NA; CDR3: CASSGYEQYF
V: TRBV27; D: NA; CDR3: CASSYSGTAGELFF
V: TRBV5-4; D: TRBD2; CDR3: CASSPPGLAGSYNEQFF
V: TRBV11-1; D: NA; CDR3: CASTLRENTEAFF
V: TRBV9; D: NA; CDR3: CASSVDQGTGTEAFF
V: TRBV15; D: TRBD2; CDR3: CATRIAGAWSGELFF
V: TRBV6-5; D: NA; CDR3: CASRKGPGPETQYF